Each of the 2 T cell receptor beta chains below was sequenced from the same sample in a study of T cell responses to AZD1222 COVID-19 vaccine (dated by TCRdb to 2020 to 2023). Preparation of the library involved the immunoSEQ multiplex PCR assay. The immuneACCESS repertoire file appears here via TCRdb, limited to in-frame rearrangements. These files lack a portion of the clones; in checked studies, under half of the deficit traces to unresolved V genes, and the cause of the others is not known. The sample table holds some 140,000 clones, of which approximately 90% were seen once. 2.8% of the sample rests with the top ten. The intended sense of this specimen's time point label: baseline before first vaccination. The specimen was peripheral blood, collected on day 0 of AZD1222 vaccination. These receptors originate from an adult in good health.

The table lists this clone with a count of one. The chain couples TRBV9 to TRBJ1-1; D unresolved. The CDR3 spans 14 residues. The ends were cut back, 0 bases at V and 5 bases at J, with 11 bases in the middle. Germline values: CDR1 SGDLS, CDR2 YYNGEE. The CDR3 DNA follows: TGTGCCAGCAGCGTAGGGGCAGAACGGACTGAAGCTTTCTTT. It encodes CASSVGAERTEAFF.

This clone was seen just once. The chain carries TRBV9 and TRBJ2-3; D gene unclear. Trimming stripped 2 bases from V and 0 bases from J, with 10 bases between. The CDR3 runs to 15 residues. Looked up from germline, CDR1 is SGDLS and CDR2 is YYNGEE. The DNA for the CDR3 is TGTGCCAGCAGCGTGTACACGGAGAGCACAGATACGCAGTATTTT. Residues: CASSVYTESTDTQYF.